Presented here are 24 T cell receptor beta chains from one specimen sequenced in a study of beta chain features in type 1 diabetes. Of the isolated RNA, all was reverse transcribed, and so the sequenced material was expressed TCRB transcripts. Profiled with immunoSEQ multiplex PCR; TCRdb holds only in-frame clones, not every one. This table has 200,000 to 300,000 clones, 14% appearing once. Sequenced input: naive CD4+ T cells from blood. The receptors shown here come from a woman aged 35 to 49 in good health.

This chain connects TRBV10-3 to TRBJ2-1; TRBD2 matches 13 bases. The CDR3 is 20 amino acids. Trimming at V came to 6 bases and at J to 6 bases, leaving 20 bases not matched to a gene. CDR1 ENHRY and CDR2 SYGVKD come from the germline V gene. DNA of the CDR3: TGTGCCATCAGCGTGACAGGATTACTAGCGGGGGGGCCCGATCGCAATGAGCAGTTCTTC. Translating it yields CAISVTGLLAGGPDRNEQFF.

This clone was picked up a small number of times. The rearrangement joins TRBV5-8 to TRBJ2-7; possibly TRBD1 for D (6 bases). The CDR3 totals 15 residues. Germline CDR1 and CDR2: SGHTS and YDEGEE. V was cut by 4 bases and J by 1 base, with 15 bases left in between. The CDR3 region has the DNA TGTGCCAGCAGCCTACAGGGCCTAGGGTCCTACGAGCAGTACTTC. Translated, it gives CASSLQGLGSYEQYF.

The genes are TRBV5-4 and TRBJ2-1; TRBD2 matches 7 bases. V was clipped by 3 bases and J by 8 bases; unmatched bases: 8. The CDR3 totals 14 residues. Germline-derived CDR1 and CDR2 are SGHNT and YYREEE (reference sequence). CDR3 residues: CASSSKTSSDEQFF. The DNA of the CDR3 is TGTGCCAGCAGCTCGAAGACTAGCTCGGATGAGCAGTTCTTC.

This clone has just a few counts. Here the CDR3 DNA reads TGTGCCAGCAGTTTTTGGCAGGGGAATTCACCCCTCCACTTT. Encoded protein: CASSFWQGNSPLHF. The rearrangement joins TRBV27 to TRBJ1-6, with D possibly matching TRBD1 (6 bases). Germline V lookup: CDR1 MNHEY, CDR2 SMNVEV (reference sequence). The CDR3 spans 14 residues. V lost 3 bases, J lost 7 bases, and 10 bases lay in between.

This clone has more than one count but fewer than ten. The chain uses TRBV5-1 and TRBJ2-2, with TRBD1 identical over 7 bases. Germline V gene data show CDR1 as SGHRS and CDR2 as YFSETQ. Germline trimming cut 6 bases from V and 2 bases from J; bases unmatched to any gene: 7. The CDR3 has 15 residues. The chain's CDR3 is CASNDGTDNTGELFF. The DNA for the CDR3 is TGCGCCAGCAACGATGGGACAGACAACACCGGGGAGCTGTTTTTT.

Only one count was recorded for this clone. Here the CDR3 reads CASSYSMTANTEAFF. CDR3 DNA: TGTGCCAGCAGTTACTCGATGACAGCGAACACTGAAGCTTTCTTT. The chain uses TRBV6-5 and TRBJ1-1, with D tentatively TRBD1 (5 bases). CDR3 length: 15 residues. V lost 0 bases and J lost 1, with 9 bases in between. Germline V gene lookup returns CDR1 MNHEY and CDR2 SVGAGI.

The J gene is TRBJ2-7, the V gene TRBV5-1; D possibly corresponds to TRBD1 (7 bases). CDR1 SGHRS and CDR2 YFSETQ come from the germline V gene. CDR3 size: 14 residues. Trimming took 0 bases from V and 7 from J, leaving 14 bases between them. CDR3: CASSLGQGGGEQYF. CDR3 DNA sequence: TGCGCCAGCAGCTTGGGACAGGGTGGAGGGGAGCAGTACTTC.

This clone turned up a few times. The rearrangement links TRBV28 to TRBJ1-5, with D hard to call. Per germline, CDR1 MDHEN and CDR2 SYDVKM. V lost 6 bases and J lost 2, with 14 bases in between. The length of the CDR3 is 15 residues. CDR3 amino acids: CASSPGSGGNQPQHF. CDR3 nucleotides: TGTGCCAGCAGCCCCGGCAGCGGGGGCAATCAGCCCCAGCATTTT. The full variable domain, completed using reference TRBV28 and TRBJ1-5, is DVKVTQSSRYLVKRTGEKVFLECVQDMDHENMFWYRQDPGLGLRLIYFSYDVKMKEKGDIPEGYSVSREKKERFSLILESASTNQTSMYLCASSPGSGGNQPQHFGDGTRLSIL.

The chain couples TRBV4-3 to TRBJ1-4, with 8 bases lining up with TRBD1. CDR3 length: 14 residues. V dropped 4 bases and J dropped 4; count of bases not matched to a gene: 2. Germline CDR1 reads LGHNA; CDR2 reads YSLEER. The CDR3 DNA is TGCGCCAGCAGCCCCGGACAGGGTAATGAAAAACTGTTTTTT. Its protein product is CASSPGQGNEKLFF.

This chain joins TRBV9 and TRBJ2-5; D is perhaps TRBD1 (5 bases). The germline gives CDR1 SGDLS, CDR2 YYNGEE. Trimming removed 3 bases at V and 6 bases at J, with 12 bases between. The CDR3 length is 13 residues. The CDR3 here is CASSAGFLKTQYF. CDR3 bases: TGTGCCAGCAGCGCAGGGTTTTTGAAGACCCAGTACTTC.

A few counts support this clone. The same CDR3 also results from other DNA sequences found in this sample. The chain carries TRBV18 and TRBJ1-5; 7 nucleotides match TRBD1. V lost 3 bases to trimming and J lost 2 bases; unmatched junction nucleotides: 4. CDR3 size: 15 residues. Looked up from germline, CDR1 is KGHSH and CDR2 is LQKENI. CDR3 protein: CASSPRTGGNQPQHF. The CDR3 DNA is TGTGCCAGCTCACCGCGAACAGGGGGCAATCAGCCCCAGCATTTT.

The chain has TRBV11-2 and TRBJ2-3, with 8 positions matching TRBD2. CDR1 is SGHAT, CDR2 FQNNGV, per germline. The J segment lost 3 bases and the V segment lost 5 bases, leaving 4 bases of the junction unmatched. The CDR3 is made up of 14 amino acids. The DNA for the CDR3 is TGTGCCAGCAGCAAGACTAGCGATACAGATACGCAGTATTTT. Translating it yields CASSKTSDTDTQYF.

The chain is built from TRBV29-1 and TRBJ1-3, with D perhaps matching TRBD1 (5 bases). V lost 7 bases, J lost 0 bases, and 13 bases lay in between. Germline V lookup: CDR1 SQVTM, CDR2 ANQGSEA. This CDR3 comprises 14 residues. The CDR3 bases are TGCAGCGCCTCGGGGGGGAACTCTGGAAACACCATATATTTT. Its translation is CSASGGNSGNTIYF.

This clone turned up a few times. In DNA, the CDR3 is TGCAGCGTTGAGGGCAGGGGCTCTGTTTTGATCACTGATACGCAGTATTTT. Its protein product is CSVEGRGSVLITDTQYF. The V and J genes are TRBV29-1 and TRBJ2-3; possibly TRBD1 for D (6 bases). CDR1 and CDR2 (germline): SQVTM, ANQGSEA. The CDR3 is 17 residues long. V lost 3 bases to trimming and J lost 6 bases, with 25 bases between them.

J is TRBJ2-3 and V is TRBV2; TRBD2 matches 11 bases. This CDR3 region has 16 residues. CDR1 is SNHLY and CDR2 is FYNNEI in the germline V gene. Trimming cost V 4 bases and J 3 bases; bases outside gene matches: 6. The CDR3 DNA sequence: TGTGCCAGCAGTGTACTAGCGGGGGCAGGAACAGATACGCAGTATTTT. Translation gives CASSVLAGAGTDTQYF.

The chain combines TRBV23-1 with TRBJ2-5; TRBD2 is a possible D gene (6 bases). TRBV23-1 belongs to the ORF category, with a function that is uncertain. The CDR3 loop spans 12 amino acids. Trimming removed 7 bases from V and 5 bases from J, with 11 bases in between. The CDR3 sequence is CASIHRGETQYF. The CDR3 nucleotides read TGCGCCAGCATCCATCGGGGGGAGACCCAGTACTTC.

In this sample, this clone turned up a few times. V gene TRBV2 combines with J gene TRBJ2-1, with TRBD2 matching over 14 bases. CDR1 is SNHLY and CDR2 is FYNNEI in the germline V gene. J lost 0 bases, V lost 4 bases, and 8 bases had no gene match. The CDR3 is 19 amino acids. The CDR3 reads CASSGMGLAGVRSYNEQFF. DNA for the CDR3: TGTGCCAGCAGTGGGATGGGACTAGCGGGGGTCCGCTCCTACAATGAGCAGTTCTTC.

J is TRBJ2-1 and V is TRBV2; 9 positions agree with TRBD2. CDR1 SNHLY and CDR2 FYNNEI come from the germline V gene. CDR3 length: 14 amino acids. J lost 2 bases, V lost 5 bases, and 1 base had no gene match. CDR3: CASSPSGAYNEQFF. The CDR3 DNA follows: TGTGCCAGCAGTCCTAGCGGGGCCTACAATGAGCAGTTCTTC.

This clone has only a few counts. The CDR3: CASTGGPEEEQFF. The CDR3 nucleotides read TGCGCCAGCACCGGAGGCCCGGAGGAGGAGCAGTTCTTC. V and J are TRBV5-1 and TRBJ2-1, with D possibly TRBD2 on 5 matching bases. Germline CDR1 reads SGHRS; CDR2 reads YFSETQ. Deletions cut 6 bases from V and 10 bases from J, with 17 bases between. The CDR3 consists of 13 residues.

This clone was detected a few times. The chain combines TRBV5-1 with TRBJ2-7; D is possibly TRBD2 (6 bases). CDR3 length equals 15 residues. CDR1 and CDR2 from the germline V gene are SGHRS and YFSETQ. V was clipped by 4 bases and J by 2 bases, with 16 bases between them. The CDR3 spells CASSLGTGVTYEQYF. The CDR3 nucleotides are TGCGCCAGCAGCCTAGGGACGGGGGTTACCTACGAGCAGTACTTC.

This clone has just a few counts. The same CDR3 is also encoded by other DNA sequences in this sample. CDR3: CSARDTREQYF. For the CDR3, the DNA is TGCAGTGCTAGAGATACTCGAGAGCAGTACTTC. V and J are TRBV20-1 and TRBJ2-7; no clear D. Germline lookup yields CDR1 DFQATT and CDR2 SNEGSKA (reference sequence). CDR3 length: 11 amino acids. V lost 0 bases, J lost 7 bases, and 7 bases lay in between.

Points on this clone: Relative to the germline gene, one junction end is altered; a read error may explain this. The chain uses TRBV4-1 and TRBJ1-4, with 7 nucleotides matching TRBD1. In germline, CDR1 is MGHRA, CDR2 YSYEKL. The CDR3 has 14 residues. For the CDR3, the DNA is TGCGCCAGCAGCAAAGACAGGGTGGGCGAAAAACTGTTTTTT. Translating it yields CASSKDRVGEKLFF.

This chain's CDR3 is CASSQPGTGRDLYGYTF. CDR3 DNA: TGCGCCAGCAGCCAACCTGGGACAGGGAGGGATCTCTATGGCTACACCTTC. The V and J genes are TRBV4-1 and TRBJ1-2, with 9 bases identical to TRBD1. V shed 2 bases, J shed 4 bases, and the junction held 11 bases outside the gene matches. Germline CDR1 reads MGHRA; CDR2 reads YSYEKL. This CDR3 region has 17 residues.

The gene calls are TRBV19 and TRBJ1-1, with 7 bases lining up with TRBD1. Germline values: CDR1 LNHDA, CDR2 SQIVND (reference sequence). J lost 1 base, V lost 6 bases, and 5 bases had no gene match. This CDR3 has 14 residues. In DNA form, the CDR3 reads TGTGCCAGTAGCACGGACAGGAGGAACACTGAAGCTTTCTTT. This translates into CASSTDRRNTEAFF.